The 31 T cell receptor beta chains listed next were all sequenced from one sample in a study of shared clonotypes between healthy human individuals. Clones were read by immunoSEQ multiplex PCR, and TCRdb kept only the in-frame ones, dropping some. The sample carries roughly 1,100,000 clones, about 75% recorded once. The sample comprised memory CD4+ T cells sorted from blood. The sample's subset: CD45RA-negative fraction. The receptor set was obtained from a man in his late teens or twenties in good health.

This clone was counted a few times. The chain links TRBV10-3 to TRBJ2-7; TRBD2 is a possible D gene (6 bases). The CDR3 extends over 16 amino acids. Looked up from germline, CDR1 is ENHRY and CDR2 is SYGVKD. V was pared by 4 bases and J by 5 bases, with 21 bases between. CDR3 sequence (DNA): TGTGCCATCAGTGGAGGGCTCGGGGGTGGCGCCCACGAGCAGTACTTC. Translation gives CAISGGLGGGAHEQYF.

This clone occurred a few times. This CDR3 is also generated by other DNA sequences in the sample. The chain couples TRBV7-9 to TRBJ1-2; D gene ambiguous. Germline V lookup: CDR1 SEHNR, CDR2 FQNEAQ (reference sequence). V was shortened by 0 bases and J by 2 bases, with 1 base between the two germline ends. This CDR3 region has 12 residues. The CDR3 loop is CASSLANYGYTF. The DNA of the CDR3 is TGTGCCAGCAGCTTAGCGAACTATGGCTACACCTTC.

Many counts were recorded for this clone. The V call is TRBV5-8, the J call TRBJ2-4; D not resolved. The V and J ends lost 4 bases and 7 bases respectively, with 9 bases between them. Germline CDR1 SGHTS, CDR2 YDEGEE. The CDR3 is 12 residues long. The CDR3 spells CASSHVGNIQYF. Written as DNA, the CDR3 is TGTGCCAGCAGCCACGTTGGGAACATTCAGTACTTC.

This chain joins TRBV7-6 and TRBJ2-1, with 10 bases lining up with TRBD1. Germline assignment: CDR1 SGHVS and CDR2 FNYEAQ. The CDR3 is 15 amino acids. V was clipped by 5 bases and J by 3 bases; unmatched bases: 4. CDR3 nucleotides: TGTGCCAGCAGCGTGACAGGGGGCCTCTACAATGAGCAGTTCTTC. This gives the protein CASSVTGGLYNEQFF.

This chain links TRBV6-1 with TRBJ2-1, with a weak D call TRBD1 (6 bases). This CDR3 contains 13 residues. Germline CDR1 reads MNHNS; CDR2 reads SASEGT. V was clipped by 8 bases and J by 0 bases, with 8 bases between them. CDR3 DNA: TGTGCCAGCGGGACAAGCTCCTACAATGAGCAGTTCTTC. It codes for CASGTSSYNEQFF.

This clone was counted only a few times. The V gene is TRBV10-3, the J gene TRBJ2-5; D gene ambiguous. Germline V lookup: CDR1 ENHRY, CDR2 SYGVKD. CDR3 length equals 13 residues. V gave up 4 bases and J gave up 3 bases, with 9 bases separating them. The CDR3 nucleotides read TGTGCCATCAGTGGTAACAGTAAAGAGACCCAGTACTTC. This codes for CAISGNSKETQYF.

The chain joins TRBV28 to TRBJ1-4; TRBD1 matches 9 bases. Per germline, CDR1 MDHEN and CDR2 SYDVKM. Trimming at V came to 4 bases and at J to 10 bases, leaving 13 bases not matched to a gene. The CDR3 contains 16 residues. CDR3 amino acids: CASSSGSGQGIRKLFF. Written as DNA, the CDR3 is TGTGCCAGCAGTTCCGGGTCGGGACAGGGTATAAGAAAACTGTTTTTT.

The CDR3 sequence: CASSLSGRSDQPQHF. The CDR3 DNA is TGCGCCAGCAGCTTGTCTGGCCGTTCGGACCAGCCCCAGCATTTT. V usage is TRBV5-1 and J usage is TRBJ1-5; no clear D. This CDR3 is built from 15 residues. Deletions cut 1 base from V and 7 bases from J, with 15 bases between. Germline CDR1 is SGHRS and CDR2 is YFSETQ.

The chain carries TRBV28 and TRBJ1-4, with D maybe TRBD1 (5 bases). Germline CDR1 is MDHEN and CDR2 is SYDVKM. The CDR3 has 15 residues. Between the trimmed V and J ends, which lost 4 bases and 7 bases, there was a span of 16 bases. In nucleotides, the CDR3 is TGTGCCAGCAGTTCCCCCGGGGGGAACGCTGAAAAACTGTTTTTT. It specifies CASSSPGGNAEKLFF.

The chain couples TRBV7-2 to TRBJ1-2; possibly TRBD1 for D (6 bases). The CDR3 runs to 15 residues. Trimming cost V 1 base and J 6 bases, with 15 bases left between them. Germline CDR1 and CDR2: SGHTA and FQGNSA. The CDR3 loop reads CASSLGVQGRHGYTF. The CDR3 DNA follows: TGTGCCAGCAGCTTAGGGGTGCAGGGGCGCCATGGCTACACCTTC.

This clone was recorded once. The chain uses TRBV30 and TRBJ2-5; maybe TRBD1 (5 bases). Germline lookup yields CDR1 GTSNPN and CDR2 SVGIG (reference sequence). The CDR3 is 13 residues long. V dropped 4 bases and J dropped 3 bases, with 12 bases sitting between them. CDR3 region: CAWNTGWEETQYF. The CDR3 nucleotides read TGTGCCTGGAATACAGGCTGGGAAGAGACCCAGTACTTC.

The rearrangement joins TRBV25-1 to TRBJ1-3, with TRBD1 identical over 7 bases. CDR1 and CDR2 from the germline V gene are MGHDK and SYGVNS. The CDR3 runs to 12 residues. Trimming took 8 bases from V and 9 from J; bases not matched to a gene: 7. As DNA, the CDR3 is TGTGCCAGCTTCGACAGGGTGGGCACCATATATTTT. Translation gives CASFDRVGTIYF. The variable domain in full, completed from reference TRBV25-1 and TRBJ1-3, reads EADIYQTPRYLVIGTGKKITLECSQTMGHDKMYWYQQDPGMELHLIHYSYGVNSTEKGDLSSESTVSRIRTEHFPLTLESARPSHTSQYLCASFDRVGTIYFGEGSWLTVV.

This chain joins TRBV7-9 and TRBJ1-1; D ambiguous. V lost 3 bases, J lost 0 bases, and 11 bases lay in between. Per the germline V gene, CDR1 is SEHNR and CDR2 is FQNEAQ (reference sequence). The CDR3 loop spans 15 amino acids. CDR3 region: CASSFPKRMNTEAFF. As DNA, the CDR3 is TGTGCCAGCAGCTTTCCCAAACGGATGAACACTGAAGCTTTCTTT. Full variable domain (remainder filled in from reference TRBV7-9 and TRBJ1-1): DTGVSQNPRHKITKRGQNVTFRCDPISEHNRLYWYRQTLGQGPEFLTYFQNEAQLEKSRLLSDRFSAERPKGSFSTLEIQRTEQGDSAMYLCASSFPKRMNTEAFFGQGTRLTVV.

The rearrangement links TRBV5-1 to TRBJ2-6; 8 bases are shared with TRBD1. The CDR3 spans 17 residues. From germline, CDR1 is SGHRS and CDR2 YFSETQ. Unmatched junction bases numbered 6, after V lost 4 bases and J lost 0 bases. Here the CDR3 DNA reads TGCGCCAGCAGCCATGGACAGGGAGTCTCTGGGGCCAACGTCCTGACTTTC. Protein sequence: CASSHGQGVSGANVLTF.

DNA for the CDR3: TGTGCCTGGAGGCCCGTGGACAGAAACTATGGCTACACCTTC. This translates into CAWRPVDRNYGYTF. The V gene is TRBV30, the J gene TRBJ1-2, with D possibly being TRBD1 (6 bases). The CDR3 length is 14 residues. V shed 3 bases and J shed 2 bases, with 13 bases lying between them. Germline V gene sequence: CDR1 GTSNPN, CDR2 SVGIG (reference sequence). Drawing the rest from reference TRBV30 and TRBJ1-2, the complete variable domain is SQTIHQWPATLVQPVGSPLSLECTVEGTSNPNLYWYRQAAGRGLQLLFYSVGIGQISSEVPQNLSASRPQDRQFILSSKKLLLSDSGFYLCAWRPVDRNYGYTFGSGTRLTVV.

This chain joins TRBV29-1 and TRBJ1-1; no clear D gene. The CDR3 is 12 amino acids. Per the germline V gene, CDR1 is SQVTM and CDR2 is ANQGSEA. Deletions cut 6 bases from V and 1 base from J, with 9 bases between. CDR3 loop: CSVVDQNTEAFF. Written as DNA, the CDR3 is TGCAGCGTCGTCGACCAGAACACTGAAGCTTTCTTT. The whole variable domain, remainder taken from reference TRBV29-1 and TRBJ1-1, is SAVISQKPSRDICQRGTSLTIQCQVDSQVTMMFWYRQQPGQSLTLIATANQGSEATYESGFVIDKFPISRPNLTFSTLTVSNMSPEDSSIYLCSVVDQNTEAFFGQGTRLTVV.

This chain uses TRBV2 with TRBJ2-1; D is uncertain. The CDR3 is made up of 12 amino acids. The germline V gene has CDR1 SNHLY and CDR2 FYNNEI. Trimming removed 7 bases at V and 5 bases at J, with 9 bases between. CDR3 protein: CASKSDNNEQFF. The CDR3 DNA sequence: TGTGCCAGCAAATCAGACAACAATGAGCAGTTCTTC.

V is TRBV7-2 and J is TRBJ2-1; 7 bases are a match to TRBD1. The CDR3 length is 15 residues. Per the germline V gene, CDR1 is SGHTA and CDR2 is FQGNSA. V was pared by 5 bases and J by 7 bases, with 11 bases of the junction left unmatched. The CDR3 reads CASSNPGQHYNEQFF. DNA of the CDR3: TGTGCCAGCAGCAATCCGGGACAGCATTATAATGAGCAGTTCTTC.

In its sample, this clone was seen a few times. The chain has TRBV27 and TRBJ2-7, with D maybe TRBD2 (6 bases). V shed 1 base and J shed 5 bases, with 15 bases lying between them. Germline CDR1 is MNHEY and CDR2 is SMNVEV (reference sequence). This CDR3 has 15 amino acids. CDR3 region: CASSLYSGLLNEQYF. The CDR3 DNA reads TGTGCCAGCAGTTTATATTCGGGACTTCTTAACGAGCAGTACTTC.

V gene TRBV19 combines with J gene TRBJ1-1; 7 nucleotides agree with TRBD1. The junction had 10 bases not matched to a gene; V was cut back by 3 bases and J by 6 bases. This CDR3 has 15 amino acids. Germline V lookup: CDR1 LNHDA, CDR2 SQIVND (reference sequence). The CDR3 loop is CASSITGVKTPEAFF. The CDR3 bases are TGTGCCAGTAGTATCACAGGGGTGAAGACCCCTGAAGCTTTCTTT.

The genes are TRBV7-9 and TRBJ1-1, with D unresolved. The CDR3 spans 13 residues. The V gene lost 5 bases and the J gene lost 0 bases, with 7 bases spanning the gap. Germline V gene lookup returns CDR1 SEHNR and CDR2 FQNEAQ (reference sequence). The CDR3 reads CASSRGLNTEAFF. CDR3 DNA: TGTGCCAGCAGCCGCGGCTTGAACACTGAAGCTTTCTTT.

The V call is TRBV7-2, the J call TRBJ1-2; D is ambiguous. The V gene lost 5 bases and the J gene lost 4 bases, with 20 bases spanning the gap. The CDR3 consists of 16 residues. Germline loops: CDR1 SGHTA, CDR2 FQGNSA. CDR3 DNA: TGTGCCAGCAGCCCACTTCTCGGGAGGTTGGGCTATGGCTACACCTTC. The encoded protein is CASSPLLGRLGYGYTF.

The chain links TRBV5-4 to TRBJ2-3; 9 positions match TRBD2. The CDR3 has 17 amino acids. J gave up 0 bases and V 1 base, and 6 bases lay outside the gene matches. CDR1 and CDR2 from the germline V gene are SGHNT and YYREEE (reference sequence). CDR3 residues: CASSLFIAGASTDTQYF. The CDR3 DNA is TGTGCCAGCAGCTTGTTTATAGCGGGAGCCAGCACAGATACGCAGTATTTT.

The chain is built from TRBV6-6 and TRBJ1-1; D remains unclear. Germline values: CDR1 MNHNY, CDR2 SVGAGI (reference sequence). The CDR3 is made up of 16 amino acids. V was clipped by 4 bases and J by 0 bases, with 15 bases between them. The CDR3 DNA is TGTGCCAGCAGTTCCGCCCTCGGCGTCCTGAACACTGAAGCTTTCTTT. Translated: CASSSALGVLNTEAFF.

J is TRBJ1-5 and V is TRBV30; D perhaps matches TRBD1 (6 bases). Trimming pared 3 bases from V and 9 bases from J, leaving 21 bases between. CDR3 length equals 15 residues. Germline V gives CDR1 GTSNPN, CDR2 SVGIG (reference sequence). The CDR3 DNA follows: TGTGCCTGGAGCGTGGGTCAAGGGGGGGGTAGGCCCCAGCATTTT. It codes for CAWSVGQGGGRPQHF.

The chain links TRBV5-4 to TRBJ2-3; D remains unclear. The germline CDR1 and CDR2 sequences are SGHNT and YYREEE (reference sequence). The CDR3 spans 15 residues. With 0 bases removed from V and 1 base from J, the gap between germline ends came to 9 bases. The CDR3 DNA sequence: TGTGCCAGCAGCTTGGGAGTTTTAGGCACAGATACGCAGTATTTT. Translation gives CASSLGVLGTDTQYF.

The J gene is TRBJ2-5, the V gene TRBV5-5; TRBD2 agrees at 9 bases. CDR1 and CDR2 (germline): SGHKS, YYEKEE (reference sequence). The CDR3 totals 15 residues. After removal of 2 bases from V and 4 bases from J, the junction contained 6 bases not matched to a gene. Here the CDR3 reads CASSLGTSIRETQYF. CDR3 coding DNA: TGTGCCAGCAGCTTAGGGACTAGCATCCGAGAGACCCAGTACTTC. Full variable domain (missing parts from reference TRBV5-5 and TRBJ2-5): DAGVTQSPTHLIKTRGQQVTLRCSPISGHKSVSWYQQVLGQGPQFIFQYYEKEERGRGNFPDRFSARQFPNYSSELNVNALLLGDSALYLCASSLGTSIRETQYFGPGTRLLVL.

Note on this clone: The same CDR3 arises from other DNA sequences in this sample as well. The chain is built from TRBV18 and TRBJ2-5; no clear D. CDR3 length: 14 amino acids. Germline values: CDR1 KGHSH, CDR2 LQKENI. V lost 0 bases and J 2 bases, leaving 7 bases between the germline ends. Here the CDR3 DNA reads TGTGCCAGCTCACCACCGAACTCACAAGAGACCCAGTACTTC. This encodes CASSPPNSQETQYF.

The V call is TRBV5-1, the J call TRBJ1-5, with TRBD1 identical over 11 bases. V was pared by 3 bases and J by 5 bases, with 4 bases of the junction left unmatched. Germline V gene sequence: CDR1 SGHRS, CDR2 YFSETQ. This CDR3 has 15 amino acids. Here the CDR3 reads CASSYGTGGDQPQHF. CDR3 nucleotides: TGCGCCAGCAGCTACGGGACAGGGGGAGATCAGCCCCAGCATTTT. Full variable domain (outside the CDR3, taken from reference TRBV5-1 and TRBJ1-5): KAGVTQTPRYLIKTRGQQVTLSCSPISGHRSVSWYQQTPGQGLQFLFEYFSETQRNKGNFPGRFSGRQFSNSRSEMNVSTLELGDSALYLCASSYGTGGDQPQHFGDGTRLSIL.

This clone was observed many times. The chain couples TRBV14 to TRBJ1-1; the D is unclear. Germline CDR1 SGHDN, CDR2 FVKESK. The V and J ends lost 4 bases and 0 bases respectively, with 12 bases between them. The CDR3 consists of 15 residues. This chain's CDR3 is CASSPQGGVNTEAFF. CDR3 nucleotides: TGTGCCAGCAGCCCACAAGGAGGAGTGAACACTGAAGCTTTCTTT.

This clone is a singleton in its sample. The chain links TRBV13 to TRBJ2-3; D remains ambiguous. In germline, CDR1 is PRHDT, CDR2 FYEKMQ (reference sequence). V shed 5 bases and J shed 0 bases, with 18 bases lying between them. This CDR3 has 17 residues. CDR3 DNA sequence: TGTGCCAGCAGCCCCCGGACGGATGAACCTAGCACAGATACGCAGTATTTT. The encoded protein is CASSPRTDEPSTDTQYF.